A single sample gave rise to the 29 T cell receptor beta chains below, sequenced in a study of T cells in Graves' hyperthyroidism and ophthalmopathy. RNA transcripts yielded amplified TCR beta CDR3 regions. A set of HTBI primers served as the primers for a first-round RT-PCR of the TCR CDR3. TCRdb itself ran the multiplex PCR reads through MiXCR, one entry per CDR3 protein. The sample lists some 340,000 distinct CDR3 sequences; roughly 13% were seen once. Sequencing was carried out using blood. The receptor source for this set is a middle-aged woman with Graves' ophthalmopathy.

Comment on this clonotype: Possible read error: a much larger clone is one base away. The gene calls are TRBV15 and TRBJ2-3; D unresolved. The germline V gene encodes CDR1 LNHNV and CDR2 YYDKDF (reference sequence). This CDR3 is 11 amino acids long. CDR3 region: CATSRDDTRYF. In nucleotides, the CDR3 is TGTGCCACCAGCAGAGATGATACGCGGTATTTT.

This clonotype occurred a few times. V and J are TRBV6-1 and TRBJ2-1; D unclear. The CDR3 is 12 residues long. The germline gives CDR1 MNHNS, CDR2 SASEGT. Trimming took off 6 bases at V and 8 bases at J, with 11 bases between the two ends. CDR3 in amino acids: CASSPSVYEQFF. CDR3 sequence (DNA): TGTGCCAGCAGCCCCTCGGTCTATGAGCAGTTCTTC.

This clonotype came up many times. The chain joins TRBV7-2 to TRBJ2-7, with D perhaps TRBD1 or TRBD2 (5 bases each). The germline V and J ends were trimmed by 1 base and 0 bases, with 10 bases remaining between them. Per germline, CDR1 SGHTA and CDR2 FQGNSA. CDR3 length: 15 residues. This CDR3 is CASSLERGVSYEQYF. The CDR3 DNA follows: TGTGCCAGCAGCTTAGAGAGGGGAGTCTCCTACGAGCAGTACTTC.

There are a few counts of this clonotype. CDR3 sequence: CASSIGTSGTDTQYF. The CDR3 DNA reads TGTGCCAGTAGTATAGGGACTAGCGGAACAGATACGCAGTATTTT. The chain joins TRBV19 to TRBJ2-3; 10 bases agree with TRBD2. This CDR3 is 15 amino acids long. Germline V gene data show CDR1 as LNHDA and CDR2 as SQIVND (reference sequence). Germline trimming cut 1 base from V and 3 bases from J; bases unmatched to any gene: 1.

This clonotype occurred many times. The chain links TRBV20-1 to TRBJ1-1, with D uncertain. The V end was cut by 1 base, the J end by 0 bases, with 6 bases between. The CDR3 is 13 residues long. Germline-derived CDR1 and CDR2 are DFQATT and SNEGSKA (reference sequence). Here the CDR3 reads CSARVGLNTEAFF. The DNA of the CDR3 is TGCAGTGCTAGAGTCGGTCTGAACACTGAAGCTTTCTTT.

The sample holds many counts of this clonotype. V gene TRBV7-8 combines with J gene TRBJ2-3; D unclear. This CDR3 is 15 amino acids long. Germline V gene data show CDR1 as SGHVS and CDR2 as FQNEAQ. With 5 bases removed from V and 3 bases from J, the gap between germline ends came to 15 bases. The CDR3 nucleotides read TGTGCCAGCAGCCTAGGAACTGGGCCGACAGATACGCAGTATTTT. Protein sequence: CASSLGTGPTDTQYF.

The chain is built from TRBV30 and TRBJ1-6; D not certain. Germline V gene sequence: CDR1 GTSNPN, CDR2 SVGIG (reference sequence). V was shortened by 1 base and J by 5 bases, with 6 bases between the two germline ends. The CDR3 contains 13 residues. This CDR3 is CAWSEQNNSPLHF. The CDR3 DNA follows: TGTGCCTGGAGTGAGCAGAATAATTCACCCCTCCACTTT.

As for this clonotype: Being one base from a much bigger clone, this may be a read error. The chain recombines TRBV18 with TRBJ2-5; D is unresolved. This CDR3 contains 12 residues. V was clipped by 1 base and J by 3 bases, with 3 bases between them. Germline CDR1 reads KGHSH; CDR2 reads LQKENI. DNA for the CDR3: TGTGCCAGCTCACCACGGGAAGAGACCCAGTACTTC. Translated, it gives CASSPREETQYF.

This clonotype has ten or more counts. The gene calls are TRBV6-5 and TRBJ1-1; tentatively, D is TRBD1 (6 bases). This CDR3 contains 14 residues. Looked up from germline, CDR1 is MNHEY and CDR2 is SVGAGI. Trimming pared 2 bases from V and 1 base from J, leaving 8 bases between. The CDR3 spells CASSYGQKNTEAFF. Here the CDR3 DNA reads TGTGCCAGCAGTTACGGACAGAAGAACACTGAAGCTTTCTTT.

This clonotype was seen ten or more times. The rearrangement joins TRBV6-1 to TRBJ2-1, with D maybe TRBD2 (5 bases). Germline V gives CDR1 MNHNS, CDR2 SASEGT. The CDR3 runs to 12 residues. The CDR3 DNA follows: TGTGCTCCCACGAGGGCCTACAATGAGCAGTTCTTC. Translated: CAPTRAYNEQFF.

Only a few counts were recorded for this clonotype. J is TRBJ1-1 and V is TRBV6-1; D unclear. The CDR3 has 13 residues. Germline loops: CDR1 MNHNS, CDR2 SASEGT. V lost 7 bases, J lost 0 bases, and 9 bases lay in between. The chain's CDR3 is CASKRSMNTEAFF. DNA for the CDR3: TGTGCCAGCAAGCGGAGCATGAACACTGAAGCTTTCTTT.

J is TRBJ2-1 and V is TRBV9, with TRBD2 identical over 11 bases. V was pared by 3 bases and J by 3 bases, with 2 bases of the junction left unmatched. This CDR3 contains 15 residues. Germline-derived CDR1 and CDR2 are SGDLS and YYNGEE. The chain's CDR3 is CASSGLAGNYNEQFF. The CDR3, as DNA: TGTGCCAGCAGCGGACTAGCGGGAAACTACAATGAGCAGTTCTTC.

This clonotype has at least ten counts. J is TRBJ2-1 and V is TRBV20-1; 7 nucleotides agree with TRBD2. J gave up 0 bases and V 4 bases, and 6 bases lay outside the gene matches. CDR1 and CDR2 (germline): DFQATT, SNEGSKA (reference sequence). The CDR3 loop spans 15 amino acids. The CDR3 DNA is TGCAGTGCTATGACACCTAGCGGCTCCTACAATGAGCAGTTCTTC. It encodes CSAMTPSGSYNEQFF.

CDR3 nucleotide sequence: TGCAGTGCTAGCGGGCTTTCTTCGGCTAACTATGGCTACACCTTC. It codes for CSASGLSSANYGYTF. The rearrangement uses TRBV20-1 and TRBJ1-2; D remains unclear. CDR1 is DFQATT, CDR2 SNEGSKA, per germline (reference sequence). The CDR3 runs to 15 residues. Trimming removed 3 bases at V and 0 bases at J, with 14 bases between.

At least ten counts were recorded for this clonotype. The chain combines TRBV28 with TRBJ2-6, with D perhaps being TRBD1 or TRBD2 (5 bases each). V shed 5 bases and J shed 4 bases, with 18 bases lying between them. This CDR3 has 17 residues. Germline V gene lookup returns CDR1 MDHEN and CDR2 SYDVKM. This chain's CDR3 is CASSTLRAGNGANVLTF. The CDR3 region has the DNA TGTGCCAGCAGTACCTTGAGGGCAGGGAACGGGGCCAACGTCCTGACTTTC.

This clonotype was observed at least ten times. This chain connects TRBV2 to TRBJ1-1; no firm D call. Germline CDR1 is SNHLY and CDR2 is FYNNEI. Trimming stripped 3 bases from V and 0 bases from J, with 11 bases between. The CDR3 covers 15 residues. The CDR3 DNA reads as TGTGCCAGCAGTGAGTCGTGGGTTATGAACACTGAAGCTTTCTTT. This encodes CASSESWVMNTEAFF.

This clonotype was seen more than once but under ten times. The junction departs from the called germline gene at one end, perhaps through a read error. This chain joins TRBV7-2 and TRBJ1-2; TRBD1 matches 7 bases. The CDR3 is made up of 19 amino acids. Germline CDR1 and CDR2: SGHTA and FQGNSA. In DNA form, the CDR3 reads TGTGCCAGCGGCTTAGCGGGGGGACAGCGCTACCCGTACGACGGGGGCTACACCTTC. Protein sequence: CASGLAGGQRYPYDGGYTF.

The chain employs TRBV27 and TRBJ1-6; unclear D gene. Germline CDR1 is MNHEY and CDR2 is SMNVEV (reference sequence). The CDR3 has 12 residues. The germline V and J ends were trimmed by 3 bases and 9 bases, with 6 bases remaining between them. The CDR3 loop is CASSFVGSPLHF. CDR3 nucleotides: TGTGCCAGCAGTTTCGTGGGTTCACCCCTCCACTTT.

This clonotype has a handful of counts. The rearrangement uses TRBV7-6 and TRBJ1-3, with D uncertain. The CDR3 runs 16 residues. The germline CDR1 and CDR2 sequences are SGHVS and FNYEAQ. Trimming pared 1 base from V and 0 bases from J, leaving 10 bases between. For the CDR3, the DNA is TGTGCCAGCAGCTTAGGTACACGGCACTCTGGAAACACCATATATTTT. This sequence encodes CASSLGTRHSGNTIYF. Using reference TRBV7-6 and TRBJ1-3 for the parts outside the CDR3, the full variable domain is GAGVSQSPRYKVTKRGQDVALRCDPISGHVSLYWYRQALGQGPEFLTYFNYEAQQDKSGLPNDRFSAERPEGSISTLTIQRTEQRDSAMYRCASSLGTRHSGNTIYFGEGSWLTVV.

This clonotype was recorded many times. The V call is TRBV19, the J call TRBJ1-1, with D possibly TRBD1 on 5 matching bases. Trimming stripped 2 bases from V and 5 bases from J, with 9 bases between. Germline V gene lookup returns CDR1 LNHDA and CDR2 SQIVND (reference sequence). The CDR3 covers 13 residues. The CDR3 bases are TGTGCCAGTAGTATAAAGGGGCGGACTGAAGCTTTCTTT. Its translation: CASSIKGRTEAFF.

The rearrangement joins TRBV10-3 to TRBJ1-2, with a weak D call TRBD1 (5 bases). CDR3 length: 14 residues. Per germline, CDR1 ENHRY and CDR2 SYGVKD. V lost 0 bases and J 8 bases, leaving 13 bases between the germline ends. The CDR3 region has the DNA TGTGCCATCAGTGAGTCTCAGGGAGTGAGGGGCTACACCTTC. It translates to CAISESQGVRGYTF.

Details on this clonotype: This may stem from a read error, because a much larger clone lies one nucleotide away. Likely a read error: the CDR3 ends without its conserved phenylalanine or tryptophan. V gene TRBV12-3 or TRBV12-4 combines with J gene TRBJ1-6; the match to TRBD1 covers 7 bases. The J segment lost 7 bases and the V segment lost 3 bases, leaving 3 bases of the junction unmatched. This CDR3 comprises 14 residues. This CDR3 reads CASSLGQRNSPLHL. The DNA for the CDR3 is TGTGCCAGCAGTTTGGGACAGAGGAATTCACCCCTCCACCTT.

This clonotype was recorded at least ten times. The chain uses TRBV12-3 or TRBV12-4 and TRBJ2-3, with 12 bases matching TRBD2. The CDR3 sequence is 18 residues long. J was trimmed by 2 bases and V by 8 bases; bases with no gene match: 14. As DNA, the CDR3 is TGTGCCAGCTCGGCTAGCGGGAGGGCTGGCGACAACACAGATACGCAGTATTTT. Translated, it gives CASSASGRAGDNTDTQYF.

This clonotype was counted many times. The CDR3 sequence: CSARDPSTGYTEAFF. The CDR3 coding sequence is TGCAGTGCTAGAGATCCATCGACAGGCTACACTGAAGCTTTCTTT. J is TRBJ1-1 and V is TRBV20-1, with D possibly matching TRBD1 (6 bases). The CDR3 contains 15 residues. V was cut by 0 bases and J by 3 bases, with 14 bases left in between. Germline lookup yields CDR1 DFQATT and CDR2 SNEGSKA (reference sequence).

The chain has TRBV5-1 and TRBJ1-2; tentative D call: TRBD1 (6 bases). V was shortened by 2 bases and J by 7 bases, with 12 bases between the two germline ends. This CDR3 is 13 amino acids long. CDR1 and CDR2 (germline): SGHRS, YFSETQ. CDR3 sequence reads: CASSLQGYSGYTF. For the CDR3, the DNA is TGCGCCAGCAGCTTACAGGGTTATAGTGGCTACACCTTC.

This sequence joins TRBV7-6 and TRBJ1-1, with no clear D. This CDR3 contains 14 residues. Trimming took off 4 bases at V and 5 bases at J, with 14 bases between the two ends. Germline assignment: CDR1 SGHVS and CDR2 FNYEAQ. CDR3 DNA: TGTGCCAGCAGCTCCCCCCCCCCAATAACTGAAGCTTTCTTT. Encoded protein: CASSSPPPITEAFF.

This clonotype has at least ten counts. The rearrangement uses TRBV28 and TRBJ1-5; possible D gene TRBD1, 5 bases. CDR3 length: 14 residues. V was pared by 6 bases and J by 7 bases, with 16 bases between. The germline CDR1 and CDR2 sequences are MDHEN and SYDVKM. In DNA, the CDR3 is TGTGCCAGCAGCTTGTCTTGGGGGGTCCAGCCCCAGCATTTT. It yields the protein CASSLSWGVQPQHF.

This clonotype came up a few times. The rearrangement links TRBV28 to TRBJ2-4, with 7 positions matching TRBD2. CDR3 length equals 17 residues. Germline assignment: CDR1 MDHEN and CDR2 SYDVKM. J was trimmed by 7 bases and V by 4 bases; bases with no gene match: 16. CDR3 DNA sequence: TGTGCCAGCAGTTCCCTCCGCGGGGGATTGGGTATTAACATTCAGTACTTC. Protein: CASSSLRGGLGINIQYF.

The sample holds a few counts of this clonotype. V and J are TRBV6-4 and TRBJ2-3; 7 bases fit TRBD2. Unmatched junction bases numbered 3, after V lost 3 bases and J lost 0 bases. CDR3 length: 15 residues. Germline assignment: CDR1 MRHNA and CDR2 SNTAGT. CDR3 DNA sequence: TGTGCCAGCAGTGAAGGGACTACTAGCACAGATACGCAGTATTTT. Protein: CASSEGTTSTDTQYF.